The following is a T cell receptor beta chain sequence with its context. Its antigen is unidentified. Germline V lookup: CDR1 MDHEN, CDR2 SYDVKM. V dropped 6 bases and J dropped 2; count of bases not matched to a gene: 15. This CDR3 spans 18 amino acids. Assay used: immunoSEQ multiplex PCR; TCRdb lists only in-frame clones, some missing. The sample includes tens of thousands of clones, 85% to 95% of them seen just once. The sample originates from a study of cytomegalovirus exposure and HLA in healthy donors. Study observations and caveats: Cytomegalovirus-associated TCR beta chains were listed, numbering some 150. Subsequent analysis found a tendency for first-cohort TCR clusters to co-occur within the 120 or so validation repertoires. Most observed TCR sequences were rare, whereas some public TCRs were detected in many donors. Confirmation was obtained in vitro that a few CMV-associated chains are specific for CMV antigens.

The rearrangement uses TRBV28 and TRBJ2-3, with 9 bases aligning to TRBD2. This TCR was recovered from a man aged 18 to 35 in good health and CMV-seronegative. The sample was PBMCs. This chain's CDR3 is CASSVLYGGGEHTDTQYF. CDR3 nucleotide sequence: TGTGCCAGCAGCGTACTCTATGGCGGGGGGGAACACACAGATACGCAGTATTTT.